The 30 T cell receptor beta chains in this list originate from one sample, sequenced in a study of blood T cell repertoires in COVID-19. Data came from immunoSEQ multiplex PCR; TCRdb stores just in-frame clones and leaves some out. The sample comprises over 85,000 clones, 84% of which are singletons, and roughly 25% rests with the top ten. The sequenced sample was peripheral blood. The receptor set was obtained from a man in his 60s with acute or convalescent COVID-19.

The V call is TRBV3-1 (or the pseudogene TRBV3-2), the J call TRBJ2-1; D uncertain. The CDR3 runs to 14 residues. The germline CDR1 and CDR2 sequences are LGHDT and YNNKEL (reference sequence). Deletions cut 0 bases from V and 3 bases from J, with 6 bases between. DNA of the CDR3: TGTGCCAGCAGCCAAGACCAGTTCTACAATGAGCAGTTCTTC. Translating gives CASSQDQFYNEQFF.

DNA for the CDR3: TGCGCCAGCAGCTTGGGTGGGGCCTCTCCCGGGGAGCTGTTTTTT. Protein sequence: CASSLGGASPGELFF. This chain connects TRBV5-1 to TRBJ2-2, with TRBD1 as a possible D gene (5 bases). Germline V gene lookup returns CDR1 SGHRS and CDR2 YFSETQ. This CDR3 has 15 residues. V dropped 0 bases and J dropped 6 bases, with 12 bases sitting between them.

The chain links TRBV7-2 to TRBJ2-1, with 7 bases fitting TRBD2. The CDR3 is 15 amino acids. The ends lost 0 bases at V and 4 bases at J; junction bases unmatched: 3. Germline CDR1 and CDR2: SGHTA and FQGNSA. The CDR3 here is CASSLASGLYNEQFF. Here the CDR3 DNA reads TGTGCCAGCAGCTTAGCTAGCGGGTTATACAATGAGCAGTTCTTC.

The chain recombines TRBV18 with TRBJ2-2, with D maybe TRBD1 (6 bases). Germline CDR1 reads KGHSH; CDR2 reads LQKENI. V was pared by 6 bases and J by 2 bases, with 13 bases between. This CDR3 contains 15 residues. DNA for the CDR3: TGTGCCAGCTCCCAAGACAGGACCAACACCGGGGAGCTGTTTTTT. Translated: CASSQDRTNTGELFF.

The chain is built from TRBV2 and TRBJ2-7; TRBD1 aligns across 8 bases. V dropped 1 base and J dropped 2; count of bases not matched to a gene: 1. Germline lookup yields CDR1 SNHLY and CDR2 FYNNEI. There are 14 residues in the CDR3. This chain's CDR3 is CASSEEQGAYEQYF. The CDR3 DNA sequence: TGTGCCAGCAGTGAAGAACAGGGGGCCTACGAGCAGTACTTC.

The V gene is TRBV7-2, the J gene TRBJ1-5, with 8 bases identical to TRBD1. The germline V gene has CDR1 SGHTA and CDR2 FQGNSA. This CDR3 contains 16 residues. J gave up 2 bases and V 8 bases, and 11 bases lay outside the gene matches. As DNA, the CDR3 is TGTGCCAGCGGTGGACAGGGTTCCATCGGCAATCAGCCCCAGCATTTT. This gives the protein CASGGQGSIGNQPQHF.

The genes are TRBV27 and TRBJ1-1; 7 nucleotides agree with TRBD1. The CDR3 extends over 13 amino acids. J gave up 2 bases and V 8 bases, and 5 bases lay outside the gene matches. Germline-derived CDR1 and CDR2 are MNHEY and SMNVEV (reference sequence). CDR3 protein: CASRGQSNTEAFF. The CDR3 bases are TGTGCCAGCCGGGGACAGAGTAACACTGAAGCTTTCTTT.

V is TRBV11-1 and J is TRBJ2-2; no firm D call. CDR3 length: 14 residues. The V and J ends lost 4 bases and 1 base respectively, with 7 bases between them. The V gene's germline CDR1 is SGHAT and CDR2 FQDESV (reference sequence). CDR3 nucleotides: TGTGCCAGCAGCTCAAGCAAGAACACCGGGGAGCTGTTTTTT. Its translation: CASSSSKNTGELFF.

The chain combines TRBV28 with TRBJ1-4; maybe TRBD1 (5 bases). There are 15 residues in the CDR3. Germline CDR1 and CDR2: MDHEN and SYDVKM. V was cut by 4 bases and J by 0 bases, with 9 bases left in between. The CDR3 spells CASSSPGTTNEKLFF. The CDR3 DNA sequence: TGTGCCAGCAGTTCCCCAGGGACAACTAATGAAAAACTGTTTTTT.

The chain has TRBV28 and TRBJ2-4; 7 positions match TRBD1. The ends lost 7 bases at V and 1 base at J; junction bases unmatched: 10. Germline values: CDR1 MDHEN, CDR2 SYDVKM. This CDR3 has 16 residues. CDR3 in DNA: TGTGCCAGCACCGACAGGGATCCAGGGGCCAAAAACATTCAGTACTTC. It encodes CASTDRDPGAKNIQYF. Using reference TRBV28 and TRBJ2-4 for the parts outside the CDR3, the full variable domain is DVKVTQSSRYLVKRTGEKVFLECVQDMDHENMFWYRQDPGLGLRLIYFSYDVKMKEKGDIPEGYSVSREKKERFSLILESASTNQTSMYLCASTDRDPGAKNIQYFGAGTRLSVL.

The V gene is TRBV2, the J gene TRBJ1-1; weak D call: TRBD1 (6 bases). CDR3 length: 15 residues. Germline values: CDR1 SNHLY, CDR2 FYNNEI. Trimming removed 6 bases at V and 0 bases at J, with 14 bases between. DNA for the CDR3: TGTGCCAGCAGGGGGGCCGCTGGGATGAACACTGAAGCTTTCTTT. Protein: CASRGAAGMNTEAFF.

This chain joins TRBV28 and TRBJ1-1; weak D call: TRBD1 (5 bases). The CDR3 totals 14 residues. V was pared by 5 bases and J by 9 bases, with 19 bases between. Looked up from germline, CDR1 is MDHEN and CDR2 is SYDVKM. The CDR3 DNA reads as TGTGCCAGCAGTCCACAGACTGGGGGGACGAAAGCTTTCTTT. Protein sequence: CASSPQTGGTKAFF.

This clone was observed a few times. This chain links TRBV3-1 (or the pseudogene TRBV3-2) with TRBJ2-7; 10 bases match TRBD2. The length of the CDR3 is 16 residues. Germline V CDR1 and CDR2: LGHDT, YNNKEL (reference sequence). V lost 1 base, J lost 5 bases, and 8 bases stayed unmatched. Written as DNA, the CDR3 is TGTGCCAGCAGCCAAGTAGCGGGGGGCACCCGGGACGAGCAGTACTTC. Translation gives CASSQVAGGTRDEQYF.

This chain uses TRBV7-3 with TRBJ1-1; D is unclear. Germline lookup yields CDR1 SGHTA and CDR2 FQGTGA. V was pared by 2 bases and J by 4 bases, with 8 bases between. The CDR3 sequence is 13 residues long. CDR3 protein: CASSLQASTEAFF. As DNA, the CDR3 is TGTGCCAGCAGCTTACAGGCGAGCACTGAAGCTTTCTTT. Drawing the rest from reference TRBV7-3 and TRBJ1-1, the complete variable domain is GAGVSQTPSNKVTEKGKYVELRCDPISGHTALYWYRQSLGQGPEFLIYFQGTGAADDSGLPNDRFFAVRPEGSVSTLKIQRTERGDSAVYLCASSLQASTEAFFGQGTRLTVV.

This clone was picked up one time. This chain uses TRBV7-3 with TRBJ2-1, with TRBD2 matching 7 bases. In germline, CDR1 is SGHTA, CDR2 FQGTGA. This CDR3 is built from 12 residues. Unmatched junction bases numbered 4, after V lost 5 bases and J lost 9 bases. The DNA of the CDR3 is TGTGCCAGCAGCCAAACGGGGGGTGAGCAGTTCTTC. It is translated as CASSQTGGEQFF.

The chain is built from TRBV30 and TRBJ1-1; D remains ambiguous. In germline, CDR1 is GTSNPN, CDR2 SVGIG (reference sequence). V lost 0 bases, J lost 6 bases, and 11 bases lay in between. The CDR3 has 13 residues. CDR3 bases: TGTGCCTGGAGTGTTTATGAGGATGCTGAAGCTTTCTTT. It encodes CAWSVYEDAEAFF.

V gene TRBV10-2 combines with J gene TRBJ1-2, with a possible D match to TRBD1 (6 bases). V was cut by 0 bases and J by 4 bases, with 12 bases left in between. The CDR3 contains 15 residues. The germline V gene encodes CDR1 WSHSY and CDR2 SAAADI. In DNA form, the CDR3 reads TGCGCCAGCAGTGAGTCTAGGGGGGGACCCTATGGCTACACCTTC. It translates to CASSESRGGPYGYTF.

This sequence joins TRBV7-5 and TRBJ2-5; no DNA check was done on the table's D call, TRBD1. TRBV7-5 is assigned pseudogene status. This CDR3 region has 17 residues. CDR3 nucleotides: TGTGCCAGAACCCCCATGAGGTGGGACAGGGGAGCAGAGACCCAGTACTTC. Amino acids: CARTPMRWDRGAETQYF.

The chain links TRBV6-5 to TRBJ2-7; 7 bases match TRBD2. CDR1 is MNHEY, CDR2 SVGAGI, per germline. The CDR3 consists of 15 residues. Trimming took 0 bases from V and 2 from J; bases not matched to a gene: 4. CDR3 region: CASSYSSSGPYEQYF. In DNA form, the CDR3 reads TGTGCCAGCAGTTACTCTAGTAGCGGGCCCTACGAGCAGTACTTC.

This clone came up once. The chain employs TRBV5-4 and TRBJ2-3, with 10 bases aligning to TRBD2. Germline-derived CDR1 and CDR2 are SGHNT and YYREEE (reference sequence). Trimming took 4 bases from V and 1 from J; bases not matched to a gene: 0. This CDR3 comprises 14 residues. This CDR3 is CASSTSGGTDTQYF. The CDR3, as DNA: TGTGCCAGCAGCACTAGCGGGGGCACAGATACGCAGTATTTT.

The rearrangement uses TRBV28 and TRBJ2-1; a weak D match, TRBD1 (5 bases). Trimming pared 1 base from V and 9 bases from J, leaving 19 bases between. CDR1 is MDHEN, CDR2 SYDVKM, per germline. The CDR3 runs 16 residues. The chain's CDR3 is CASSLLSGQGRGEQFF. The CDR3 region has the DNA TGTGCCAGCAGTTTATTGTCCGGGCAGGGAAGGGGTGAGCAGTTCTTC.

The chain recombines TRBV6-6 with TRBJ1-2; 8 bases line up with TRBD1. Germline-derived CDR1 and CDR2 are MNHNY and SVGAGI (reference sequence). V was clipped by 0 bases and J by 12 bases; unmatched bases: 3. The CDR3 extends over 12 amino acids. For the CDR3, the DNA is TGTGCCAGCAGTTACTCCGGACAGGGAGACACCTTC. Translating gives CASSYSGQGDTF.

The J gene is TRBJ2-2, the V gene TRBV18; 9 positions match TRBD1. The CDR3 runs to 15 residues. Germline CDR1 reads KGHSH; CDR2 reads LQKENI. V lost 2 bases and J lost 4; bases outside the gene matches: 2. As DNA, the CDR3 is TGTGCCAGCTCACCAGGGACAGGGTCCACCGGGGAGCTGTTTTTT. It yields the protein CASSPGTGSTGELFF.

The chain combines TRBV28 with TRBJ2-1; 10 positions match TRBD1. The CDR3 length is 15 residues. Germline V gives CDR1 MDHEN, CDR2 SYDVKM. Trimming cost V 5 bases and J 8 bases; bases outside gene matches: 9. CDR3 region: CASSRPGQGSHEQFF. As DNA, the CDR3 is TGTGCCAGCAGTCGACCGGGACAGGGGTCCCATGAGCAGTTCTTC.

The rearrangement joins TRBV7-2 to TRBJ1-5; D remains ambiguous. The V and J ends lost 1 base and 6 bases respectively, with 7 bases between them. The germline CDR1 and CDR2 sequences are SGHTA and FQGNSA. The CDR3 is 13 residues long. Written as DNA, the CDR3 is TGTGCCAGCAGCTTAGAGTTCGGTCAGCCCCAGCATTTT. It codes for CASSLEFGQPQHF.

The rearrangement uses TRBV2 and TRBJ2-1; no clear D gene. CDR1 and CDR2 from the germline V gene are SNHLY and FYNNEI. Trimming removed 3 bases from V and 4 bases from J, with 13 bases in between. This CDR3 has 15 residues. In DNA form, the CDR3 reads TGTGCCAGCAGTGACCCCCCACTTGAATACAATGAGCAGTTCTTC. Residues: CASSDPPLEYNEQFF.

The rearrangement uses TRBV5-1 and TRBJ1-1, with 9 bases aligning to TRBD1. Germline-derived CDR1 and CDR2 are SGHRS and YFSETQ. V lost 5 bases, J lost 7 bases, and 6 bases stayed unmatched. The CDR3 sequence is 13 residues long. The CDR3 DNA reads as TGCGCCAGCAGGGGGACAGGGACAATTGAAGCTTTCTTT. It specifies CASRGTGTIEAFF. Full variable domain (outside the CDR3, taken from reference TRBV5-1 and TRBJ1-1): KAGVTQTPRYLIKTRGQQVTLSCSPISGHRSVSWYQQTPGQGLQFLFEYFSETQRNKGNFPGRFSGRQFSNSRSEMNVSTLELGDSALYLCASRGTGTIEAFFGQGTRLTVV.

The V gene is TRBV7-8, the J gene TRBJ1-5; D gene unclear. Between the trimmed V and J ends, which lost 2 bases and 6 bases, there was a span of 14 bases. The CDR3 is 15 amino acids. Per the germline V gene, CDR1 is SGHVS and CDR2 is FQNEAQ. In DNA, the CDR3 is TGTGCCAGCAGCTTAAGACGCGGTTATTCTCAGCCCCAGCATTTT. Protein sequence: CASSLRRGYSQPQHF.

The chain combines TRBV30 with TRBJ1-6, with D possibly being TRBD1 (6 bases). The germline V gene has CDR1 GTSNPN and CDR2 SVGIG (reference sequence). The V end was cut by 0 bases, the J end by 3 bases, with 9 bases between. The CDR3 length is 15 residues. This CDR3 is CAWSVGAGYNSPLHF. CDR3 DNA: TGTGCCTGGAGTGTGGGGGCCGGCTATAATTCACCCCTCCACTTT. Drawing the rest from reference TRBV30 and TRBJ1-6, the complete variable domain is SQTIHQWPATLVQPVGSPLSLECTVEGTSNPNLYWYRQAAGRGLQLLFYSVGIGQISSEVPQNLSASRPQDRQFILSSKKLLLSDSGFYLCAWSVGAGYNSPLHFGNGTRLTVT.

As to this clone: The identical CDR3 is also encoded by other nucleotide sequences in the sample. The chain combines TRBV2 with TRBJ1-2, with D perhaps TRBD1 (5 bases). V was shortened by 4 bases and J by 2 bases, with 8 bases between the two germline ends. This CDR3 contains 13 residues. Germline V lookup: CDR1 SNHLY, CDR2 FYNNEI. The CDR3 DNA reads TGTGCCAGCAGTGGACAGACGAACTATGGCTACACCTTC. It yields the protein CASSGQTNYGYTF.